The clone carrying this TCR beta chain came up many times. The antigen remains unidentified. The data were obtained in a study of CD8 T cells in ankylosing spondylitis. Quantitative barcoded 5'-RACE was used to prepare TCR beta libraries. MiXCR, applied by TCRdb to the 5' RACE reads, yields one record per CDR3 protein. Altogether about 500,000 distinct CDR3 sequences are present, about 5% being singletons, with the ten largest covering approximately 3.5%. Regarding the study as a whole: Disease-linked clones reportedly showed significant enrichment in matched ankylosing spondylitis synovial fluid. A TCR beta motif made of under 10 highly homologous variants seemed typical of ankylosing spondylitis blood.

The CDR3 covers 15 residues. The V gene's germline CDR1 is MRHNA and CDR2 SNTAGT. The V end was cut by 5 bases, the J end by 0 bases, with 8 bases between. The receptor comes from a male donor with ankylosing spondylitis. The chain carries TRBV6-4 and TRBJ2-6; D is perhaps TRBD1 (6 bases). Sequenced: blood, either unsorted or a sorted T cell fraction (not recorded which). CDR3 coding DNA: TGTGCCAGCAGTCCCAGGGGCTCTGGGGCCAACGTCCTGACTTTC. Protein sequence: CASSPRGSGANVLTF.